This T cell receptor beta chain was sequenced during a study of blood T cell repertoires in COVID-19. Background on the study: Italy, Spain and the United States were the sources of the convalescent and acute COVID-19 samples. The analysed material was cDNA or gDNA that came from T cells, B-cell-depleted T cells, or PBMCs.

Residents of around 24 US areas, aged roughly 18 to 89 years, made up the participants. The CDR3 spans 16 residues. V dropped 3 bases and J dropped 4; count of bases not matched to a gene: 9. Germline V gives CDR1 SGDLS, CDR2 YYNGEE. Authors' processing steps: Amplification with reference gene primers provided the estimates of nucleated cell counts. The assay was immunoSEQ multiplex PCR, and TCRdb's table has in-frame clones only and misses some. That table gives V, J and clone size, and the DNA gave D and trimming. The sample includes around 300,000 clones, about 90% of them seen just once. This clone appeared a few times.

V is TRBV9 and J is TRBJ1-4; 7 bases are a match to TRBD1. The origin of this receptor is an older woman who had recovered from COVID-19. The source material was PBMCs or T cells enriched from blood (not recorded which). CDR3 loop: CASSARDSLFNEKLFF. CDR3 coding DNA: TGTGCCAGCAGCGCGAGGGACAGTTTGTTTAATGAAAAACTGTTTTTT.